This is a list of T cell receptor beta chains from one sample in a study of blood T cells in healthy people across ages. TCRdb passed the 5' RACE reads through MiXCR, listing each CDR3 protein once. The sample includes 1,800,000 or so distinct CDR3 sequences, approximately 39% of them seen just once. Sequencing was done on a sample of blood. The receptors stem from a human donor in good health. Each CDR3 is given with its conserved first and last residue. Each record gives: V gene, clone size, D gene, J gene, CDR3 DNA, CDR3 protein. D genes are given only for firm matches. Size is omitted from some rows. Given values are once, few, many or a class for expanded clones.

V: TRBV7-2
size: -
D: -
J: TRBJ2-5
DNA: TGTGCCGGCAGCTTAGACCCGTCCGGGGAGACCCAGTACTTC
CDR3: CAGSLDPSGETQYF

V: TRBV12-3/TRBV12-4
size: -
D: TRBD1
J: TRBJ1-5
DNA: TGTGCCAGCAGTTTCGACAGGGCCCAGCCCCAGCATTTT
CDR3: CASSFDRAQPQHF

V: TRBV9
size: few
D: -
J: TRBJ2-7
DNA: TGTGCCAGCAGCGTAGACACGGAGGATCCCTACGAGCAGTACTTC
CDR3: CASSVDTEDPYEQYF

V: TRBV6-2/TRBV6-3
size: -
D: TRBD1
J: TRBJ1-2
DNA: TGTGCCAGCAGACCTCACCGGGACAGGGCCTCAGGGGACTATGGCTACACCTTC
CDR3: CASRPHRDRASGDYGYTF

V: TRBV11-3
size: few
D: -
J: TRBJ2-3
DNA: TGTGCCAGCAGCTTTACAGGGCTTAGCACAGATACGCAGTATTTT
CDR3: CASSFTGLSTDTQYF

V: TRBV2
size: -
D: TRBD2
J: TRBJ2-7
DNA: TGTGCCAGCAGCGATGTAACTAGCGGGAGAAATCCCTACGAGCAGTACTTC
CDR3: CASSDVTSGRNPYEQYF

V: TRBV7-2
size: many
D: -
J: TRBJ2-7
DNA: TGTGCCAGCAGCTATACAGTTTCCTACGAGCAGTACTTC
CDR3: CASSYTVSYEQYF

V: TRBV6-5
size: -
D: -
J: TRBJ2-5
DNA: TGTGCCAGCAGTTTCAAGTCGGGCGGGACCCAGTACTTC
CDR3: CASSFKSGGTQYF

V: TRBV5-1
size: -
D: -
J: TRBJ2-1
DNA: TGCGCCAGCAGCTTGGAACAAAACTCCTACAATGAGCAGTTCTTC
CDR3: CASSLEQNSYNEQFF

V: TRBV5-1
size: -
D: TRBD1
J: TRBJ2-1
DNA: TGCGCCAGCAGCTTGGGGACAGGGGGCCCCTACAATGAGCAGTTCTTC
CDR3: CASSLGTGGPYNEQFF

V: TRBV27
size: -
D: TRBD1
J: TRBJ1-2
DNA: TGTGCCAGCAGTTTTCACAGGGACAGGTCTTATGGCTACACCTTC
CDR3: CASSFHRDRSYGYTF

V: TRBV4-2
size: -
D: TRBD2
J: TRBJ2-1
DNA: TGTGCCAGCAGCCAAGAGGCGGGGGAGTCAAATGAGCAGTTCTTC
CDR3: CASSQEAGESNEQFF

V: TRBV2
size: -
D: TRBD1
J: TRBJ1-2
DNA: TGTGCCAGAGCCCCGTCTAGTGGGACAGGGCCCAACTATGGCTACACCTTC
CDR3: CARAPSSGTGPNYGYTF

V: TRBV5-6
size: few
D: TRBD1
J: TRBJ2-1
DNA: TGTGCCAGCAGCTCCGGGACAGACCTTTACAATGAGCAGTTCTTC
CDR3: CASSSGTDLYNEQFF

V: TRBV25-1
size: -
D: -
J: TRBJ1-2
DNA: TGTGCCGGCAGTGAATCGGAGGACAGCTACTATGGCTACACCTTC
CDR3: CAGSESEDSYYGYTF

V: TRBV29-1
size: -
D: -
J: TRBJ1-1
DNA: TGCAGCGTTGAGGTGGGTTCCACTGAAGCTTTCTTT
CDR3: CSVEVGSTEAFF

V: TRBV7-2
size: few
D: -
J: TRBJ2-3
DNA: TGTGCCTGCAGCTTAGCTGGAGGGCCGAGCACAGATACGCAGTATTTT
CDR3: CACSLAGGPSTDTQYF

V: TRBV19
size: few
D: TRBD1
J: TRBJ1-6
DNA: TGTGCCAGTAGAGGACAGGGGGCGAGTTATAATTCACCCCTCCACTTT
CDR3: CASRGQGASYNSPLHF

V: TRBV12-3/TRBV12-4
size: few
D: TRBD1
J: TRBJ1-2
DNA: TGTGCCAGCATCACTTCGGACAGGGGGCGAAGTGGCTACACCTTC
CDR3: CASITSDRGRSGYTF

V: TRBV11-3
size: -
D: TRBD2
J: TRBJ2-7
DNA: TGTGCCAGCAGCTTAGTTCGCGGGGGAAGCTACGAGCAGTACTTC
CDR3: CASSLVRGGSYEQYF

V: TRBV9
size: -
D: TRBD2
J: TRBJ2-3
DNA: TGTGCCAGCAGCCCCCGGGGGGATATCACAGATACGCAGTATTTT
CDR3: CASSPRGDITDTQYF

V: TRBV4-3
size: -
D: -
J: TRBJ1-4
DNA: TGCGCCAGCAGCCAAGTTTCCGGACCTGAAAAACGGTTTTTT
CDR3: CASSQVSGPEKRFF